The sample holds many counts of the clone carrying this T cell receptor (beta chain). Its antigen is still unknown. The data derive from a study of T-cell reconstitution after alpha-beta-depleted transplantation in children. The CDR3 contains 16 residues. V was cut by 6 bases and J by 0 bases, with 19 bases left in between. Germline V gene sequence: CDR1 DFQATT, CDR2 SNEGSKA (reference sequence). Study conclusions and caveats: Two months or so post-transplant, alpha-beta T cells reportedly derived from several hundred expanded graft clones. One year post-transplant, T-cell counts and diversity were largely derived from T cells produced anew. The study traced high day-60 TCRbeta diversity in some patients to surviving recipient T cells and thymic progenitors.

Unique molecular identifiers tagged the TCRbeta library. TCRdb reprocessed the PCR reads with MiXCR, giving one entry per CDR3 protein. Altogether about 150,000 distinct CDR3 sequences are present, roughly 10% being singletons, with the ten largest covering less than 15%. The J gene is TRBJ2-3, the V gene TRBV20-1, with D possibly called TRBD1 or TRBD2 (6 bases each). The specimen comprised PBMCs, sampled before TCRalphabeta/CD19-depleted stem cell transplant. The TCR originated in a boy aged 2-9 years with acute myeloid leukemia, due to receive a stem cell transplant. As DNA, the CDR3 is TGCAGTGCCGAAAGGGGGGATCTACGTAGCACAGATACGCAGTATTTT. Amino acid sequence: CSAERGDLRSTDTQYF.